This record looks at one TCR beta chain sequence and its context. This record comes from a study of shared clonotypes between healthy human individuals. For the study at large: Three plates each covered CD4 naive and memory; CD8 naive two, CD8 memory one.

This CDR3 contains 17 residues. Trimming took off 5 bases at V and 6 bases at J, with 25 bases between the two ends. Germline lookup yields CDR1 MDHEN and CDR2 SYDVKM. The data were produced by immunoSEQ multiplex PCR, yet TCRdb's version contains in-frame clones alone and is incomplete. The data show roughly 1.4 million clones, 98% seen once. The sample taken for sequencing was naive CD4+ T cells sorted from blood. Indicated subset: CD45RA+ positively selected. The receptor was isolated from a man younger than 40 in good health. This rearrangement joins TRBV28 to TRBJ1-1; D perhaps matches TRBD1 (5 bases). As DNA, the CDR3 is TGTGCCAGCAGTCTCGATAGAGGAGGGGCGGGGCCCGCTGAAGCTTTCTTT. It yields the protein CASSLDRGGAGPAEAFF.